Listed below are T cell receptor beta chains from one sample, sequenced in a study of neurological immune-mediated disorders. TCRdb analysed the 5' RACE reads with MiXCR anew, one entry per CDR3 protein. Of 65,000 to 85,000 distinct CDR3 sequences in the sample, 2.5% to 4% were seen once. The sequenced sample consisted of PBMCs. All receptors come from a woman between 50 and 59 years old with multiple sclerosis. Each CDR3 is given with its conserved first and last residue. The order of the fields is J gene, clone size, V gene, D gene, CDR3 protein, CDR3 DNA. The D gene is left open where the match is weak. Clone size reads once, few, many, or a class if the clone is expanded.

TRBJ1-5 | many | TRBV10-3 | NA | CAISGDINQPQHF | TGTGCCATCAGTGGGGACATCAATCAGCCCCAGCATTTT
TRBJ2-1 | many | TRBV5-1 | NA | CASTRGASDSYNEQFF | TGCGCCAGCACCCGTGGGGCCAGCGATTCCTACAATGAGCAGTTCTTC
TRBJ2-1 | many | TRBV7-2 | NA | CASSLRTRWPNEQFF | TGTGCCAGCAGCTTAAGGACAAGGTGGCCCAATGAGCAGTTCTTC
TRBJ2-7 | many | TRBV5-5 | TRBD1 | CASSPAGTGAHEQYF | TGTGCCAGCAGCCCCGCTGGGACAGGGGCCCACGAGCAGTACTTC
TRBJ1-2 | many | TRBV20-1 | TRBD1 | CSARGPGQGPGGYTF | TGCAGTGCTAGGGGACCGGGACAGGGACCTGGAGGCTACACCTTC
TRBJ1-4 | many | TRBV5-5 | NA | CASSSGTINEKLFF | TGTGCCAGCAGCTCCGGGACAATCAATGAAAAACTGTTTTTT
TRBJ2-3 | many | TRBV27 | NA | CASSQSAWVGDTQYF | TGTGCCAGCAGTCAATCCGCGTGGGTGGGGGATACGCAGTATTTT
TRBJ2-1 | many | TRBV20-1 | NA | CSARVDPLALEQFF | TGCAGTGCTAGGGTAGACCCCCTAGCGCTTGAGCAGTTCTTC
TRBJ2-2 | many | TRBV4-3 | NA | CASSQGPLWDGTGELFF | TGCGCCAGCAGCCAAGGACCCCTGTGGGATGGCACCGGGGAGCTGTTTTTT
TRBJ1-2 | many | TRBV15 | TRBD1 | CATSRDGTGNGYTF | TGTGCCACCAGCAGAGATGGGACAGGGAATGGCTACACCTTC
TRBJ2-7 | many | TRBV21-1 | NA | CASSKERAYEQYF | TGTGCCAGCAGCAAAGAGAGAGCTTACGAGCAGTACTTC
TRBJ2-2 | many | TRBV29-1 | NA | CSVVFHTGELFF | TGCAGCGTTGTATTCCACACCGGGGAGCTGTTTTTT
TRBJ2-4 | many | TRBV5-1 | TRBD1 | CASSPAGGKNIQYF | TGCGCCAGCTCCCCGGCAGGGGGCAAAAACATTCAGTACTTC
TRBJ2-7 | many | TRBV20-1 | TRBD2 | CSASQREGAYEQYF | TGCAGTGCCTCACAGCGGGAGGGAGCCTACGAGCAGTACTTC
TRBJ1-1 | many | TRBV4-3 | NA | CASSQAINFRGLAFF | TGCGCCAGCAGCCAAGCTATAAATTTTAGGGGATTAGCTTTCTTT
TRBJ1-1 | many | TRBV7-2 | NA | CASSSGAENTEAFF | TGTGCCAGCAGCTCCGGAGCGGAGAACACTGAAGCTTTCTTT
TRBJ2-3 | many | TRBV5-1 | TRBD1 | CASSTDRTDTQYF | TGCGCCAGCAGCACGGACAGGACAGATACGCAGTATTTT
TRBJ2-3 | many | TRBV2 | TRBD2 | CASRYSGRAEHTDTQYF | TGTGCCAGTCGCTATAGCGGGAGGGCCGAACACACAGATACGCAGTATTTT
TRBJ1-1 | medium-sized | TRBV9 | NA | CASSGLPDTEAFF | TGTGCCAGCAGCGGACTCCCTGACACTGAAGCTTTCTTT
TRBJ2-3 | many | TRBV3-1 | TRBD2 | CASSLAAGGSTDTQYF | TGTGCCAGCAGCCTGGCAGCGGGAGGGAGCACAGATACGCAGTATTTT
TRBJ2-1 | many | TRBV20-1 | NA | CSALNRAGNEQFF | TGCAGTGCTTTAAACAGGGCGGGCAATGAGCAGTTCTTC
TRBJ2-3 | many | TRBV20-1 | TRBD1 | CSATRGPRTDTQYF | TGCAGTGCCACGAGGGGGCCCCGCACAGATACGCAGTATTTT